This T cell receptor (beta chain) was retrieved from a study of shared clonotypes between healthy human individuals. On this clone itself: Its antigen is as yet unknown.

Findings and limits, study-wide: On the whole, naive subsets had larger estimated richness than memory subsets had.

Replicate PCRs from sorted subsets contained roughly 220 ng DNA, which is approximately 30,000 T cell genomes. Per the authors' pipeline: Junction-only immunoSEQ data arrived without quality scores, meaning filtering differed. Profiling relied on immunoSEQ multiplex PCR, and the TCRdb table lists in-frame clones only, not all of them. V and J calls and clone size come straight from that table; D and trimming were deduced from the DNA. The top ten clones hold 0.35% to 0.45% of a sample with approximately 2.1 million clones, 93% of them seen once. Germline CDR1 is SGDLS and CDR2 is YYNGEE. The CDR3 loop spans 15 amino acids. The V end was cut by 0 bases, the J end by 2 bases, with 11 bases between.

The TCR was taken from a man aged 18 to 29 in good health. Some clones in this sample may be carry-over from other donors' samples. The sequencing sample was made of naive CD4+ T cells from PBMCs. This sample's subset: CD45RA+ positively selected. The chain combines TRBV9 with TRBJ2-5, with TRBD1 as a possible D gene (5 bases). CDR3 nucleotide sequence: TGTGCCAGCAGCGTAGAAGGACACCCACAAGAGACCCAGTACTTC. This gives the protein CASSVEGHPQETQYF.